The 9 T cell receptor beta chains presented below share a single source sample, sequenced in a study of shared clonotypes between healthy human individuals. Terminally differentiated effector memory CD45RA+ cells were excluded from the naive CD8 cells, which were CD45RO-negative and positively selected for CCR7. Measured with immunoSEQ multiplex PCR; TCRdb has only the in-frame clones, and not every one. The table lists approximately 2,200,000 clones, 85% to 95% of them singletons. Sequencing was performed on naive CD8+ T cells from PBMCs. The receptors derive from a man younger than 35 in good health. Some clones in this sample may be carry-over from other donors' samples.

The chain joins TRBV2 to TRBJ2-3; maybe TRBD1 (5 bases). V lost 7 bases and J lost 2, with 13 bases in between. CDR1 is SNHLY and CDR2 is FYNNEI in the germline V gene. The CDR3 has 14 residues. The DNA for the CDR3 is TGTGCCAGCAAGCCCAGGGAAATCACAGATACGCAGTATTTT. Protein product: CASKPREITDTQYF.

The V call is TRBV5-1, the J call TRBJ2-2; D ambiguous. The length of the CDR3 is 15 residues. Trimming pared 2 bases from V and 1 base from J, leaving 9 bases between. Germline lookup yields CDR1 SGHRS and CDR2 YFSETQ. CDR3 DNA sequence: TGCGCCAGCAGCTTTGGCTACCTGAACACCGGGGAGCTGTTTTTT. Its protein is CASSFGYLNTGELFF. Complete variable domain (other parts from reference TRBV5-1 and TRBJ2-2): KAGVTQTPRYLIKTRGQQVTLSCSPISGHRSVSWYQQTPGQGLQFLFEYFSETQRNKGNFPGRFSGRQFSNSRSEMNVSTLELGDSALYLCASSFGYLNTGELFFGEGSRLTVL.

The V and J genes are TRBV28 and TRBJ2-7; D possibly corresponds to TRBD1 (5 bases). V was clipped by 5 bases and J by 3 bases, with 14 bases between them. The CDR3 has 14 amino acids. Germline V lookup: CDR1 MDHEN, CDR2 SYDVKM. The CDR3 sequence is CASSTRQKDYEQYF. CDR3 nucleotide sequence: TGTGCCAGCAGTACGAGACAGAAAGACTACGAGCAGTACTTC. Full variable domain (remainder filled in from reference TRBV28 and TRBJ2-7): DVKVTQSSRYLVKRTGEKVFLECVQDMDHENMFWYRQDPGLGLRLIYFSYDVKMKEKGDIPEGYSVSREKKERFSLILESASTNQTSMYLCASSTRQKDYEQYFGPGTRLTVT.

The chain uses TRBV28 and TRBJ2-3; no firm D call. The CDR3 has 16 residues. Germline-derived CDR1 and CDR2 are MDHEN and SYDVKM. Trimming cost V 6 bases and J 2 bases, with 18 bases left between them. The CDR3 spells CASSHLTSRATDTQYF. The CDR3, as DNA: TGTGCCAGCAGCCACTTAACCTCCAGAGCCACAGATACGCAGTATTTT.

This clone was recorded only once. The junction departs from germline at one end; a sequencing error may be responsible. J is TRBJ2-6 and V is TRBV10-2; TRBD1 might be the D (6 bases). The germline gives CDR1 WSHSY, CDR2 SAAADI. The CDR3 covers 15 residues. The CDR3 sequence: CASRDRISGANVLTF. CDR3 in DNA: TGCGCCAGCCGTGACAGGATCTCTGGGGCCAACGTCCTGACTTTC.

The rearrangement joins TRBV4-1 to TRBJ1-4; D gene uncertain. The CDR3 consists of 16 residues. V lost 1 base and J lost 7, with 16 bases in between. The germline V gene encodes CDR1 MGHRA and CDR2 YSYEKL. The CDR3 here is CASSQGIRVVSEKLFF. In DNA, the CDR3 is TGCGCCAGCAGCCAAGGGATCCGGGTGGTTAGTGAAAAACTGTTTTTT.

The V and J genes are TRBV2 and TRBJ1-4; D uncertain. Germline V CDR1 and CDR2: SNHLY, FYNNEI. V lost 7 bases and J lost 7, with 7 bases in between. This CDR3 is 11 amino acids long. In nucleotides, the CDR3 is TGTGCCAGCAAGGGTAGTGAAAAACTGTTTTTT. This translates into CASKGSEKLFF.

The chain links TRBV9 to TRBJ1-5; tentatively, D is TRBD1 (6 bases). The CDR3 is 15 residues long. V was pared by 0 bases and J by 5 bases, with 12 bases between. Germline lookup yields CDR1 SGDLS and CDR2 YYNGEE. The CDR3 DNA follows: TGTGCCAGCAGCGTAGCTCAGGGGACTGATCAGCCCCAGCATTTT. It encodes CASSVAQGTDQPQHF.

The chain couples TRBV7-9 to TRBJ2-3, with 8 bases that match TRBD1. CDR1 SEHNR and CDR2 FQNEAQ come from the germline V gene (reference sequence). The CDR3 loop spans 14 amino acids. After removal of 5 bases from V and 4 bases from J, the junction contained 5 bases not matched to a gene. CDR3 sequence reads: CASSPSRGPDTQYF. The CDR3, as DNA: TGTGCCAGCAGCCCCTCCAGGGGGCCAGATACGCAGTATTTT.